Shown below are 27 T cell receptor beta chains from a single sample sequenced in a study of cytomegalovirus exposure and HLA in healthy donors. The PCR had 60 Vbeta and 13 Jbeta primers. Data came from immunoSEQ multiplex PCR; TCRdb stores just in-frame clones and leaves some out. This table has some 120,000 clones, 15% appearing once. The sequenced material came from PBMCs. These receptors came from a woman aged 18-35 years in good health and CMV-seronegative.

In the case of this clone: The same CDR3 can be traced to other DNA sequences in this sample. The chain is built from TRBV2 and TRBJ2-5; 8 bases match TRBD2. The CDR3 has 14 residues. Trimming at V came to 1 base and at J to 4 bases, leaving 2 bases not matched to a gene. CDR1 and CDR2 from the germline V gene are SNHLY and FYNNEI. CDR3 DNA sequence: TGTGCCAGCAGTGAAGTCCTAGCGGGAGAGACCCAGTACTTC. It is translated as CASSEVLAGETQYF.

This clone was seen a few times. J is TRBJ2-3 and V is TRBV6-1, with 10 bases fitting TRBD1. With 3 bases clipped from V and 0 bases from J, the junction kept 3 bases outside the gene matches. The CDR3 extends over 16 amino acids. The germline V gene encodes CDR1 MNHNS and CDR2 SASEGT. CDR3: CASSETGGSSTDTQYF. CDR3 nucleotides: TGTGCCAGCAGTGAGACAGGGGGCTCTAGCACAGATACGCAGTATTTT.

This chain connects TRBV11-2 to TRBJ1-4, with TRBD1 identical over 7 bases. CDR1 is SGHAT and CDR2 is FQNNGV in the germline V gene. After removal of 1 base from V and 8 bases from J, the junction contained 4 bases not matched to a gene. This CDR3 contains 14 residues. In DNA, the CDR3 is TGTGCCAGCAGCTTAGGGACAGGCAGCGAAAAACTGTTTTTT. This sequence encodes CASSLGTGSEKLFF.

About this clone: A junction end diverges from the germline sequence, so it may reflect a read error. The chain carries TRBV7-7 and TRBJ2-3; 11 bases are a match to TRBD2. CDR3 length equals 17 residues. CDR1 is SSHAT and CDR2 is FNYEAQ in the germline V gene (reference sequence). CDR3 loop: CASSLAPSGGTTDTQYF. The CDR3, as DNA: TGTGCTAGCAGCTTAGCGCCTAGCGGGGGGACCACAGATACGCAGTATTTT.

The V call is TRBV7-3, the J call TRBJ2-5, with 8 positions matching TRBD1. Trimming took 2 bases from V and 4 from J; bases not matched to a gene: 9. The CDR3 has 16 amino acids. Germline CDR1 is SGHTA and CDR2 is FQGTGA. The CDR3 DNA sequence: TGTGCCAGCAGCTTAGCCCCAGGGGGCAGTGGAGAGACCCAGTACTTC. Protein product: CASSLAPGGSGETQYF.

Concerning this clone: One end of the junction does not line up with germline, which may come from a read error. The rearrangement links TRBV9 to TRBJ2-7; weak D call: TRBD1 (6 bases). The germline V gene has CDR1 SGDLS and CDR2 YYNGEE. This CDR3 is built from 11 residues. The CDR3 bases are TGTGCCAGCAGCGGGAGGCAGGGGCCCCACTTC. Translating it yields CASSGRQGPHF. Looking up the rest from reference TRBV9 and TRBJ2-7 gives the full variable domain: DSGVTQTPKHLITATGQRVTLRCSPRSGDLSVYWYQQSLDQGLQFLIQYYNGEERAKGNILERFSAQQFPDLHSELNLSSLELGDSALYFCASSGRQGPHFGPGTRLTVT.

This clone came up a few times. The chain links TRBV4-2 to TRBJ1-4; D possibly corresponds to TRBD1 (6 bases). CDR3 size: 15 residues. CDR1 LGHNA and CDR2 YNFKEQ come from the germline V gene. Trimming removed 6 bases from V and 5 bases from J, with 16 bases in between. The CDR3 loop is CASRRVGTKNEKLFF. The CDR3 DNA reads TGTGCCAGCAGGCGGGTCGGGACAAAGAATGAAAAACTGTTTTTT.

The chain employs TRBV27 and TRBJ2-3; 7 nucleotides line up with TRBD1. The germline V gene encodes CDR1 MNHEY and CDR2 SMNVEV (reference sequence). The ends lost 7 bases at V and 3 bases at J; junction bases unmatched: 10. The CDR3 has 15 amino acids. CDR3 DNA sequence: TGTGCCAGCACCCAACAGGGGATTAGGACAGATACGCAGTATTTT. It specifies CASTQQGIRTDTQYF.

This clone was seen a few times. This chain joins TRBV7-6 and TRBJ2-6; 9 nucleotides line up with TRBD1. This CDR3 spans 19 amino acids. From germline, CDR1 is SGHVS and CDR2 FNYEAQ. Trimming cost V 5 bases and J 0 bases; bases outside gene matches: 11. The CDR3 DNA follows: TGTGCCAGCAGCCAGGCCCCGACAGGGGGGGACTCTGGGGCCAACGTCCTGACTTTC. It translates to CASSQAPTGGDSGANVLTF.

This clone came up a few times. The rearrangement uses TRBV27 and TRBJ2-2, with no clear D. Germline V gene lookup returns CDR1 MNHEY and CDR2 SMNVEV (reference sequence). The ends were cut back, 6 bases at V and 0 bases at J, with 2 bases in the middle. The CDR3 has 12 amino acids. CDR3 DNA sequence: TGTGCCAGCAGCTCGAACACCGGGGAGCTGTTTTTT. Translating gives CASSSNTGELFF.

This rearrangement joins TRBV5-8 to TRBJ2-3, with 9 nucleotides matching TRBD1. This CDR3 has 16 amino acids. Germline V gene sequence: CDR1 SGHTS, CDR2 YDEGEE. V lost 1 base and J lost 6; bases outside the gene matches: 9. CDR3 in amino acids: CASSLRNRDRVDTQYF. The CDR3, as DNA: TGTGCCAGCAGCTTGAGAAACCGGGACAGGGTGGATACGCAGTATTTT.

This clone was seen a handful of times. The CDR3 reads CASSSYPGLAGNYEQYF. CDR3 coding DNA: TGTGCCAGCAGCTCCTACCCGGGACTAGCGGGGAACTACGAGCAGTACTTC. The rearrangement links TRBV5-4 to TRBJ2-7; 13 bases fit TRBD2. From germline, CDR1 is SGHNT and CDR2 YYREEE (reference sequence). The length of the CDR3 is 17 residues. Trimming cost V 3 bases and J 3 bases; bases outside gene matches: 9. Using reference TRBV5-4 and TRBJ2-7 for the parts outside the CDR3, the full variable domain is ETGVTQSPTHLIKTRGQQVTLRCSSQSGHNTVSWYQQALGQGPQFIFQYYREEENGRGNFPPRFSGLQFPNYSSELNVNALELDDSALYLCASSSYPGLAGNYEQYFGPGTRLTVT.

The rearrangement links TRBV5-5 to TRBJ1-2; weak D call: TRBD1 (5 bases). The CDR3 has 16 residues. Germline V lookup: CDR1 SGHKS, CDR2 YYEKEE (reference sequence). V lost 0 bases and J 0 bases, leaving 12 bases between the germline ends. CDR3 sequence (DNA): TGTGCCAGCAGCTTGGGCCAGGGACTCACTAACTATGGCTACACCTTC. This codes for CASSLGQGLTNYGYTF. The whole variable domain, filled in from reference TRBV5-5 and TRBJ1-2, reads DAGVTQSPTHLIKTRGQQVTLRCSPISGHKSVSWYQQVLGQGPQFIFQYYEKEERGRGNFPDRFSARQFPNYSSELNVNALLLGDSALYLCASSLGQGLTNYGYTFGSGTRLTVV.

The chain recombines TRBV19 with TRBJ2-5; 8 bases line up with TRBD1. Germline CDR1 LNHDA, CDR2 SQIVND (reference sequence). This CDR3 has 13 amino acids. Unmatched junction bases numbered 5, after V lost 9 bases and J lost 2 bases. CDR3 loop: CASQQGGQETQYF. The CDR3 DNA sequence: TGTGCCAGCCAACAGGGGGGTCAAGAGACCCAGTACTTC.

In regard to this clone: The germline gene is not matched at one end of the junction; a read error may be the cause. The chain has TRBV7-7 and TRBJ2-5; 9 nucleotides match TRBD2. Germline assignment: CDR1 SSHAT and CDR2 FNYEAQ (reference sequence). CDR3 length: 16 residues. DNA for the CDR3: TGTGCTAGCAGCTCGGGAAGTAGCGGGAGCCACGAGACCCAGTACTTC. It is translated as CASSSGSSGSHETQYF.

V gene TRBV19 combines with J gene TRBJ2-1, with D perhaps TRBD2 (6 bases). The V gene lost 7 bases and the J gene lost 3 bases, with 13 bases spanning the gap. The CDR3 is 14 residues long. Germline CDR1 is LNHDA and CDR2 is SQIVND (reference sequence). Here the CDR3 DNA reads TGTGCCAGTATTCGGCGGGGCAACTACAATGAGCAGTTCTTC. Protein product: CASIRRGNYNEQFF.

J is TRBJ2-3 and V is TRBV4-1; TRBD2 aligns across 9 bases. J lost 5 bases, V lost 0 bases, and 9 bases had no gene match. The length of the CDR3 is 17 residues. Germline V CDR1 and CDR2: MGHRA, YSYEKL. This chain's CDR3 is CASSQEMGGRALDTQYF. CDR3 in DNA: TGCGCCAGCAGCCAAGAAATGGGCGGGAGGGCCTTAGATACGCAGTATTTT.

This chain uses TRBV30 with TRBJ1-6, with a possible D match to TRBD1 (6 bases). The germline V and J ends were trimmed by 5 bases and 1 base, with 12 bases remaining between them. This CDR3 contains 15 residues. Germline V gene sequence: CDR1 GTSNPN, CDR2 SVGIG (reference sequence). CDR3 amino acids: CAWAGVLSYNSPLHF. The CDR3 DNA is TGTGCCTGGGCAGGGGTTTTGTCCTATAATTCACCCCTCCACTTT.

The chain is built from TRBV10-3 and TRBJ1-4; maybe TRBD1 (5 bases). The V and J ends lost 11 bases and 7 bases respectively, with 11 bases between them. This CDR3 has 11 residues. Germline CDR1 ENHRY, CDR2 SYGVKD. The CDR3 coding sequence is TGTGCCTCCGGGGGAGGTGAAAAACTGTTTTTT. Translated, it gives CASGGGEKLFF.

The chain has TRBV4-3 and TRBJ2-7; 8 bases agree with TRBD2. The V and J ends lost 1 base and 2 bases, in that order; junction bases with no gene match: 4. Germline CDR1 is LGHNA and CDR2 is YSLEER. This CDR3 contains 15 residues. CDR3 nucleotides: TGCGCCAGCAGCCAAGGGCTAGCGGGTACCTACGAGCAGTACTTC. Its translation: CASSQGLAGTYEQYF.

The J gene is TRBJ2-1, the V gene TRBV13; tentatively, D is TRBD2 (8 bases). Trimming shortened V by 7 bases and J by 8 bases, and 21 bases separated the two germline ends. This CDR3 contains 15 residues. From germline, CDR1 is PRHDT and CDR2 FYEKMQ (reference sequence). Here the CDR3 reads CASIPGRGQSYEQFF. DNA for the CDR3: TGTGCCAGCATCCCCGGGAGGGGGCAATCCTATGAGCAGTTCTTC.

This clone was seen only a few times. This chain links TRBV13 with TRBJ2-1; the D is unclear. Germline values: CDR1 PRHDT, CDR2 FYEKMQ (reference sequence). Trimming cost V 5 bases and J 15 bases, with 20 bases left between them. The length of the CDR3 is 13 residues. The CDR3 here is CASSIPPTPGRFF. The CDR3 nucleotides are TGTGCCAGCAGCATTCCTCCGACGCCAGGCCGGTTCTTC.

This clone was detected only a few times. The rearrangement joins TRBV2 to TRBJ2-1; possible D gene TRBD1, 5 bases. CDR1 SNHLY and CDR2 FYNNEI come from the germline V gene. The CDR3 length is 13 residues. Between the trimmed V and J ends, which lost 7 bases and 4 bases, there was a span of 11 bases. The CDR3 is CASKERQYNEQFF. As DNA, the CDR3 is TGTGCCAGCAAAGAGAGACAGTACAATGAGCAGTTCTTC.

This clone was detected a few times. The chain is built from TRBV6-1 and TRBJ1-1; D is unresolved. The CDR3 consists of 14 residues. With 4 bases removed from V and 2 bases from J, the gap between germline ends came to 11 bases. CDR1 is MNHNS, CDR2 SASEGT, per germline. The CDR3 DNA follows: TGTGCCAGCAGTGGGAGGCGAACTAACACTGAAGCTTTCTTT. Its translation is CASSGRRTNTEAFF.

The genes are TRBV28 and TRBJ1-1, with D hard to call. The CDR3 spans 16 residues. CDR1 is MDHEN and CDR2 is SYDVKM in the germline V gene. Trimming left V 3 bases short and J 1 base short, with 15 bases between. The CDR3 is CASSFDISAGNTEAFF. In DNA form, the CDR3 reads TGTGCCAGCAGTTTTGATATAAGTGCAGGGAACACTGAAGCTTTCTTT.

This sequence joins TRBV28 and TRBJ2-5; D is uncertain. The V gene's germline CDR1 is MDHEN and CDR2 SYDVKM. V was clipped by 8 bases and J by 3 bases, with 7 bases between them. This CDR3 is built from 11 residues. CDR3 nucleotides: TGTGCCAGCCGGCAGGAAGAGACCCAGTACTTC. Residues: CASRQEETQYF.

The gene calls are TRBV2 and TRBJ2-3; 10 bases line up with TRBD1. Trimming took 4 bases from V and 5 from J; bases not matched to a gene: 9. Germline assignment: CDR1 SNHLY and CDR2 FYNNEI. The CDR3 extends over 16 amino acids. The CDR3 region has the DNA TGTGCCAGCAGTGTGGACAGGGGGGGCTTTTTAGATACGCAGTATTTT. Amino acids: CASSVDRGGFLDTQYF.